This T cell receptor beta chain was captured in a study of cytomegalovirus exposure and HLA in healthy donors (TCRdb year 2017). Broadly, across the study: According to a later analysis, one platform produced both the approximately 110 validation repertoires and the approximately 660 repertoires of the first cohort. To predict cytomegalovirus infection status, the study combined high-throughput TCR immunosequencing, statistical association of individual TCRs with disease status, and machine learning. Besides the first cohort of 500 to 700 subjects, a separate validation cohort made up of roughly 120 different subjects was used. The study aimed to test whether signatures of past pathogen exposure could be identified by cataloging public T cell receptors. The full study reports these points: The validation cohort had no HLA typing available for a later analysis, so co-occurrence within that cohort was assessed over all 110 or so repertoires. In vitro tests confirmed that three of the cytomegalovirus-associated TCR beta chains recognize cytomegalovirus antigens. Cytomegalovirus status was reported to be diagnosed by the classifier with high specificity and sensitivity in both the original and validation cohorts. Across donors, most TCR sequences were observed very rarely, whereas some public TCRs were present in many individuals. Of the cluster scores, about 94% were above 0 in a later analysis, which found that TCRs clustered in the first cohort also tended to co-occur in the approximately 120 validation repertoires. The study gave a list of 150 to 200 TCR beta chains associated with cytomegalovirus. The authors suggested that the approach could potentially be extended to other disease states and immunological phenotypes.

In the germline V gene (reference sequence), CDR1 corresponds to LNHDA and CDR2 to SQIVND. The CDR3 sequence holds 12 residues, the cysteine and phenylalanine included. Just the 36-base CDR3 DNA is kept, in frame starting at base 1. Library construction relied on the immunoSEQ multiplex PCR assay. On the study's bioinformatics: A statistical classification framework was developed to diagnose cytomegalovirus status using the catalog of TCR beta chain sequences. In TCRdb, the immuneACCESS table is reduced to in-frame sequences with V and J assigned. These tables do not hold every clone; where another copy was compared, an unresolved V gene accounts for under half, and the others remain unexplained. V and J calls and clone size are copied from that table; D and trimming were computed from the DNA. The sample includes 150,000 to 200,000 clones, with roughly 84% observed a single time. Of the sample, 10% to 13% falls within the top ten clones.

The donors were included in the validation cohort of roughly 120 subjects, a group kept apart from the approximately 700-subject first cohort. To note about this clone: Its specific antigen is unknown. Compared with germline, one end of the junction differs, possibly owing to a read error.

The chain uses TRBV19 and TRBJ1-5; a tentative D match to TRBD1 spans 5 bases. Input material: PBMCs. The TCR comes from a man aged 25 to 40 in good health and CMV-seropositive. The bases are TGTGCCAGTACTGGGGCGGTCGGAACAAGGGATTTT. It specifies CASTGAVGTRDF.